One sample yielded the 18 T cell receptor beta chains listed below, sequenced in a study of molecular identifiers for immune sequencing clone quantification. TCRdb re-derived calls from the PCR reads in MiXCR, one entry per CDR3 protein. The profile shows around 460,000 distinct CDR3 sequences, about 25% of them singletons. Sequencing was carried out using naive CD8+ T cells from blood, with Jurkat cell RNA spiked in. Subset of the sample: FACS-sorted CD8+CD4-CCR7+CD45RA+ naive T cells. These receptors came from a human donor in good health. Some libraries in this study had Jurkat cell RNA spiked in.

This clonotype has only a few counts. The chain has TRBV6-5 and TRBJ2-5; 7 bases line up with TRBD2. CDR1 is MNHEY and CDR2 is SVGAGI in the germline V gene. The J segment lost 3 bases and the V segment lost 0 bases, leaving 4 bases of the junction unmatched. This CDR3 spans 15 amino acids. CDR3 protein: CASSYSAGVKETQYF. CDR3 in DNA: TGTGCCAGCAGTTACTCGGCGGGGGTAAAAGAGACCCAGTACTTC.

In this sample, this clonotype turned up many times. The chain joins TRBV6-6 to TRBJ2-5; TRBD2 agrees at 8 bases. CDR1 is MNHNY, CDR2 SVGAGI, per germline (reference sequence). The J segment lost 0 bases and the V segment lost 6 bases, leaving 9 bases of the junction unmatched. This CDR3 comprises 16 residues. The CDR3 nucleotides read TGTGCCAGCAGAGGACTAGCTCCGCCATACCAAGAGACCCAGTACTTC. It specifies CASRGLAPPYQETQYF.

This CDR3 is CASSLMSADGEQFF. The CDR3, as DNA: TGTGCCAGTAGTTTAATGTCCGCCGACGGTGAGCAGTTCTTC. The chain employs TRBV19 and TRBJ2-1; D gene unclear. This CDR3 comprises 14 residues. V lost 5 bases and J 9 bases, leaving 17 bases between the germline ends. Per germline, CDR1 LNHDA and CDR2 SQIVND (reference sequence).

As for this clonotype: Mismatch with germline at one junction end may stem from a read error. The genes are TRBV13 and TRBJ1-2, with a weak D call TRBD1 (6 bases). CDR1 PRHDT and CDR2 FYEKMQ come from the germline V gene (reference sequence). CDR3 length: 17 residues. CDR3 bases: TGTGCCAGCTGCTTAGTTACAGCGGGACAAGTTAACTATGGCTACACCTTC. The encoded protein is CASCLVTAGQVNYGYTF.

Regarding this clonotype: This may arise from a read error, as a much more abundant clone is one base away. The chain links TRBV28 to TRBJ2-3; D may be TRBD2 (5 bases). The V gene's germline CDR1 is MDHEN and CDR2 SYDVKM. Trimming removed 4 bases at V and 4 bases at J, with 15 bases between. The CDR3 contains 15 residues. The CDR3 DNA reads TGTGCCAGCAGTTCCGGGGTGCTCGTCCCAGATACGCAGTATTTT. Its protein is CASSSGVLVPDTQYF.

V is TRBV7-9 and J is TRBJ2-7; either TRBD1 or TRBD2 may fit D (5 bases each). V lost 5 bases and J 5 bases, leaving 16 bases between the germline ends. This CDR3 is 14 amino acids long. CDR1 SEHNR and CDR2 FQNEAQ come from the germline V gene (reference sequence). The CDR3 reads CASSQGAGLHEQYF. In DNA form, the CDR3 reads TGTGCCAGCAGCCAAGGGGCCGGACTCCACGAGCAGTACTTC.

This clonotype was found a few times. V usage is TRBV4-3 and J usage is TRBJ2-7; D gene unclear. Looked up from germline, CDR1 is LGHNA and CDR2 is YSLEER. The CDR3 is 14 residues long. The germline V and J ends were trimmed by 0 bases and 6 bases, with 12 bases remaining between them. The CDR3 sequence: CASSQDPGVSEQYF. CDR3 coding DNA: TGCGCCAGCAGCCAAGACCCAGGAGTGAGCGAGCAGTACTTC.

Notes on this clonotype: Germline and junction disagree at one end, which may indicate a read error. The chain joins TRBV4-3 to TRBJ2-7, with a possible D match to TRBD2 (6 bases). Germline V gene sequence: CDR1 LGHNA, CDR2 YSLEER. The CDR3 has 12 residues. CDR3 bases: TGCGCCAGCAGCCATAACTCGGGGGAGCCGTACTTC. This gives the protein CASSHNSGEPYF.

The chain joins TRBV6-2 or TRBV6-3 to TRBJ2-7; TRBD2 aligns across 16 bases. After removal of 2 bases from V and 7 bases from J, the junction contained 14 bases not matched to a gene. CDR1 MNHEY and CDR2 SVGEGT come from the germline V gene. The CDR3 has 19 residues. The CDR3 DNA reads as TGTGCCAGCAGTTACATTTTGGCAGCCGAGGGACTAGCGGGAGGGGAGCAGTACTTC. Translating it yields CASSYILAAEGLAGGEQYF.

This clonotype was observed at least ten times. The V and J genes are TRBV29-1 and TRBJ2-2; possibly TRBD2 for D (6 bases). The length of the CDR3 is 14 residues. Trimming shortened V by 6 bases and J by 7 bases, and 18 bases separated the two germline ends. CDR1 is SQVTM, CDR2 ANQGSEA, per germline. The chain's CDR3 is CSVVPGEPSGELFF. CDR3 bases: TGCAGCGTCGTGCCGGGGGAACCAAGCGGGGAGCTGTTTTTT.

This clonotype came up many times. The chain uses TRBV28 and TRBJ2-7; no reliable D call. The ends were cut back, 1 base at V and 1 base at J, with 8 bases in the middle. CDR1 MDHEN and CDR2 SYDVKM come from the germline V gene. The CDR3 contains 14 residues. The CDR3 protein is CASSLFDPSYEQYF. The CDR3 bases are TGTGCCAGCAGTTTATTTGATCCGTCCTACGAGCAGTACTTC.

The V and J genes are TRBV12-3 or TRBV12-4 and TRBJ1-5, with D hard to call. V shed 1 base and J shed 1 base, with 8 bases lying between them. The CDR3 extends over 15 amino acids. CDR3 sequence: CASSLEPPSNQPQHF. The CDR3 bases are TGTGCCAGCAGTTTAGAACCGCCGAGCAATCAGCCCCAGCATTTT.

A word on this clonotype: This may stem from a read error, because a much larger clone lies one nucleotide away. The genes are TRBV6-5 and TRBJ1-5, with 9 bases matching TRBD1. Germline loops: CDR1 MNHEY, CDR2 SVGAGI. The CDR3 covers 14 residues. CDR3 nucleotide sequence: TGTGCCGGCAGTTACGGAACAGGGGGCCAGCCCCAGCATTTT. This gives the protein CAGSYGTGGQPQHF.

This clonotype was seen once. The CDR3 protein is CASSARTSGYTGELFF. The CDR3 DNA sequence: TGTGCCAGCAGCGCCCGGACTAGCGGCTACACCGGGGAGCTGTTTTTT. The chain employs TRBV3-1 and TRBJ2-2, with 10 bases lining up with TRBD2. Germline CDR1 is LGHDT and CDR2 is YNNKEL (reference sequence). J gave up 3 bases and V 5 bases, and 6 bases lay outside the gene matches. This CDR3 region has 16 residues.

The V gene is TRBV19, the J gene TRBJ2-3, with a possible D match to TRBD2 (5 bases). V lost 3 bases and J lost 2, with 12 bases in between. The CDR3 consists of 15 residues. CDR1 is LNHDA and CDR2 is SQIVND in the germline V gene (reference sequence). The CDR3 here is CASSMLGRFTDTQYF. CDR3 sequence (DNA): TGTGCCAGTAGTATGTTAGGGAGATTCACAGATACGCAGTATTTT.

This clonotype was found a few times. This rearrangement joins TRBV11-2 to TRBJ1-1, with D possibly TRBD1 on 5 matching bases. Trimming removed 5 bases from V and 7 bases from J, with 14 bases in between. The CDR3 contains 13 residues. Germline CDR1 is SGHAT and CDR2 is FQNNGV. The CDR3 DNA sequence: TGTGCCAGCAGCCCCGCGTGGGGCGATGAAGCTTTCTTT. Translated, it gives CASSPAWGDEAFF.

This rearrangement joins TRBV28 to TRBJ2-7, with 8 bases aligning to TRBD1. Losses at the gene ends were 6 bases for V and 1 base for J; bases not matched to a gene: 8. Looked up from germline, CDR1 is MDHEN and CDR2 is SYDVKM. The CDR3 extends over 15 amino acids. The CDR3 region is CASRKGQGQSYEQYF. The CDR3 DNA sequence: TGTGCCAGCAGAAAAGGACAGGGTCAGTCCTACGAGCAGTACTTC.

The CDR3 DNA sequence: TGTGCCAGCAGGGACGAGGGGGGGGGCCCGGAGCAGTTCTTC. This translates into CASRDEGGGPEQFF. This chain connects TRBV9 to TRBJ2-1; TRBD2 might be the D (7 bases). Trimming left V 5 bases short and J 10 bases short, with 19 bases between. The CDR3 is made up of 14 amino acids. CDR1 and CDR2 from the germline V gene are SGDLS and YYNGEE.